Below, 13 T cell receptor beta chains from the same sample are listed, as sequenced in a study of blood T cell repertoires in COVID-19. The data were produced by immunoSEQ multiplex PCR, yet TCRdb's version contains in-frame clones alone and is incomplete. The table lists about 260,000 clones, 70% to 90% of them singletons. Material: PBMCs or T cells enriched from blood (not recorded which). The receptors originated from a woman under 40 with acute COVID-19.

The chain couples TRBV5-1 to TRBJ2-1, with 8 bases matching TRBD2. Germline V gene data show CDR1 as SGHRS and CDR2 as YFSETQ. The CDR3 extends over 15 amino acids. The ends lost 0 bases at V and 4 bases at J; junction bases unmatched: 3. CDR3: CASSLAGGEYNEQFF. CDR3 sequence (DNA): TGCGCCAGCAGCTTGGCCGGGGGGGAATACAATGAGCAGTTCTTC.

The gene calls are TRBV21-1 and TRBJ1-1; the D segment call TRBD1 is taken from the table without a DNA check. TRBV21-1 is given as a pseudogene. There are 14 residues in the CDR3. As DNA, the CDR3 is TGTGCCAGCAGCCGAAGACAGGAGTACACTGAAGCTTTCTTT. Protein: CASSRRQEYTEAFF.

The V call is TRBV28, the J call TRBJ2-7, with D possibly TRBD2 on 5 matching bases. V was shortened by 3 bases and J by 6 bases, with 9 bases between the two germline ends. CDR3 length equals 12 residues. Per germline, CDR1 MDHEN and CDR2 SYDVKM. The CDR3 nucleotides are TGTGCCAGCAGTTTCGGGATGGGCGAGCAGTACTTC. Translating it yields CASSFGMGEQYF.

CDR3 in amino acids: CASSAAGSFGNTIYF. The DNA of the CDR3 is TGCGCCAGCAGCGCGGCAGGGTCTTTTGGAAACACCATATATTTT. The rearrangement links TRBV5-1 to TRBJ1-3, with D possibly matching TRBD1 (5 bases). The germline gives CDR1 SGHRS, CDR2 YFSETQ. The CDR3 loop spans 15 amino acids. V was cut by 4 bases and J by 3 bases, with 14 bases left in between. The complete variable domain, with remaining parts taken from reference TRBV5-1 and TRBJ1-3, reads KAGVTQTPRYLIKTRGQQVTLSCSPISGHRSVSWYQQTPGQGLQFLFEYFSETQRNKGNFPGRFSGRQFSNSRSEMNVSTLELGDSALYLCASSAAGSFGNTIYFGEGSWLTVV.

The rearrangement links TRBV9 to TRBJ2-3; TRBD2 matches 10 bases. After removal of 0 bases from V and 4 bases from J, the junction contained 8 bases not matched to a gene. Germline values: CDR1 SGDLS, CDR2 YYNGEE. The CDR3 length is 17 residues. CDR3 protein: CASSVASGSNNADTQYF. The CDR3 coding sequence is TGTGCCAGCAGCGTAGCTAGCGGGAGTAATAATGCAGATACGCAGTATTTT.

The V and J genes are TRBV4-3 and TRBJ2-7; 7 bases map to TRBD1. This CDR3 is 16 amino acids long. Looked up from germline, CDR1 is LGHNA and CDR2 is YSLEER. Germline trimming cut 3 bases from V and 3 bases from J; bases unmatched to any gene: 11. The CDR3 protein is CASSQGTGTVFYEQYF. CDR3 in DNA: TGCGCCAGCAGCCAGGGTACCGGGACAGTGTTCTACGAGCAGTACTTC.

V is TRBV28 and J is TRBJ2-2; 7 bases align to TRBD2. With V trimmed by 6 bases and J by 4 bases, 5 bases remained unmatched. Germline CDR1 and CDR2: MDHEN and SYDVKM. This CDR3 is built from 14 residues. The CDR3 nucleotides read TGTGCCAGCAGGAGGACTAGTGGCACCGGGGAGCTGTTTTTT. Its protein product is CASRRTSGTGELFF. Using reference TRBV28 and TRBJ2-2 for the parts outside the CDR3, the full variable domain is DVKVTQSSRYLVKRTGEKVFLECVQDMDHENMFWYRQDPGLGLRLIYFSYDVKMKEKGDIPEGYSVSREKKERFSLILESASTNQTSMYLCASRRTSGTGELFFGEGSRLTVL.

The CDR3 loop reads CASSPGVVGPDTQYF. For the CDR3, the DNA is TGTGCCAGCAGCCCAGGGGTAGTTGGTCCAGATACGCAGTATTTT. V usage is TRBV7-3 and J usage is TRBJ2-3, with a weak D call TRBD1 (6 bases). Germline CDR1 is SGHTA and CDR2 is FQGTGA. CDR3 length: 15 residues. V was shortened by 5 bases and J by 4 bases, with 16 bases between the two germline ends.

This CDR3 reads CASSQGQGAGEQFF. DNA for the CDR3: TGCGCCAGCAGCCAAGGTCAGGGGGCAGGGGAGCAGTTCTTC. The chain employs TRBV4-1 and TRBJ2-1; TRBD1 matches at 8 bases. V shed 1 base and J 10 bases; nucleotides not matched to a gene: 6. Germline V gene sequence: CDR1 MGHRA, CDR2 YSYEKL. This CDR3 comprises 14 residues.

This chain uses TRBV27 with TRBJ2-7, with 7 bases matching TRBD2. Germline V gene lookup returns CDR1 MNHEY and CDR2 SMNVEV (reference sequence). The CDR3 has 13 amino acids. V shed 6 bases and J 5 bases; nucleotides not matched to a gene: 7. CDR3 in DNA: TGTGCCAGCAGCGCGGTAGGGACTAACGAGCAGTACTTC. Translated: CASSAVGTNEQYF.

V is TRBV6-2 or TRBV6-3 and J is TRBJ2-7; no reliable D call. The CDR3 loop spans 12 amino acids. Germline loops: CDR1 MNHEY, CDR2 SVGEGT. V dropped 4 bases and J dropped 6 bases, with 10 bases sitting between them. CDR3 in DNA: TGTGCCAGCAGTTCTTCAGCGATCGAGCAGTACTTC. It is translated as CASSSSAIEQYF.

V usage is TRBV5-5 and J usage is TRBJ2-7, with TRBD2 identical over 7 bases. V was pared by 5 bases and J by 5 bases, with 10 bases of the junction left unmatched. The V gene's germline CDR1 is SGHKS and CDR2 YYEKEE (reference sequence). The CDR3 runs 14 residues. The CDR3 spells CASSRGEGQDEQYF. CDR3 nucleotide sequence: TGTGCCAGCAGTAGAGGGGAGGGGCAGGACGAGCAGTACTTC.

The V and J genes are TRBV27 and TRBJ1-1; unclear D gene. Trimming pared 5 bases from V and 3 bases from J, leaving 10 bases between. Germline V lookup: CDR1 MNHEY, CDR2 SMNVEV (reference sequence). The CDR3 is 13 amino acids. In DNA, the CDR3 is TGTGCCAGCAGTCCCCTCGGGGACACTGAAGCTTTCTTT. It yields the protein CASSPLGDTEAFF.